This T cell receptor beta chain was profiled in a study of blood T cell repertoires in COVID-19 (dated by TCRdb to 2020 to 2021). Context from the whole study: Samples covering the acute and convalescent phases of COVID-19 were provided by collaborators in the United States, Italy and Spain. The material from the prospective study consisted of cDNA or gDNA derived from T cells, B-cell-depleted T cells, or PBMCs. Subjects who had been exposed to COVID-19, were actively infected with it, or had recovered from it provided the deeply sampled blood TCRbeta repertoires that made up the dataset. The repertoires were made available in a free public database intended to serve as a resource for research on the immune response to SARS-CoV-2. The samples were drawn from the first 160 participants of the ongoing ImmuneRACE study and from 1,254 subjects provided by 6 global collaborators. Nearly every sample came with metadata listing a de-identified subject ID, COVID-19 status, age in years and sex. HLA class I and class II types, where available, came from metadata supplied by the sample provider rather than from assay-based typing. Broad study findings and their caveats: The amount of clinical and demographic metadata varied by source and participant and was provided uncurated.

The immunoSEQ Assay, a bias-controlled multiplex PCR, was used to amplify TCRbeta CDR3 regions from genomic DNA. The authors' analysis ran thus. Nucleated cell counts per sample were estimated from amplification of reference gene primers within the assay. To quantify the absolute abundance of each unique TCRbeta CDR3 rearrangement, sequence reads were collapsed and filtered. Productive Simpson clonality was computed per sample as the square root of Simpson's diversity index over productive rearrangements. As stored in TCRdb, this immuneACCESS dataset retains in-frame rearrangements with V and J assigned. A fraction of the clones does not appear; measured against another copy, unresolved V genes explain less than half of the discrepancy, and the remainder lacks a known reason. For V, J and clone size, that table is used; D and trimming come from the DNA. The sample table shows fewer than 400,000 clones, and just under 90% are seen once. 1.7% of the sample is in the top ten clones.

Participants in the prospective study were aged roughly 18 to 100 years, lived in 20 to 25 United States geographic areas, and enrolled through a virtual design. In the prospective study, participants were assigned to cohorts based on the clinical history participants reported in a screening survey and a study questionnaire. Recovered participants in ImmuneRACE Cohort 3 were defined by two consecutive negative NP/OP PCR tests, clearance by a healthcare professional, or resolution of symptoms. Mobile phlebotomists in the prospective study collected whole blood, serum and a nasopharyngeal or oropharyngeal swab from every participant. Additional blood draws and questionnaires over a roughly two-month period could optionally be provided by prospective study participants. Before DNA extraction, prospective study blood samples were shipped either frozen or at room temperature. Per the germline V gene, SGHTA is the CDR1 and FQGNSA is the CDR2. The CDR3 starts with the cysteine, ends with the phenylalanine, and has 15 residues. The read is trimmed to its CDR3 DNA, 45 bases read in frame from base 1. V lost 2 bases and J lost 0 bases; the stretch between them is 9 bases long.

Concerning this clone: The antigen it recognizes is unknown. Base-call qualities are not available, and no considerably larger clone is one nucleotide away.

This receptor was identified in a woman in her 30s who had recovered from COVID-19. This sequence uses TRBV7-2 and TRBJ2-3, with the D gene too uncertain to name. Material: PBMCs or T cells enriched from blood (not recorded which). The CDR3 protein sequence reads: CASSLSWASTDTQYF. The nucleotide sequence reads TGTGCCAGCAGCTTATCCTGGGCTAGCACAGATACGCAGTATTTT.